A single TCR delta chain is shown here with its context. Germline trimming cut 3 bases from V and 1 base from J; bases unmatched to any gene: 14. The CDR3 length is 20 residues. The germline gives CDR1 TSWWSYY, CDR2 QGS. The source of the sample is a study of gamma-delta chains in newborns, infants, children. On the study more broadly: Microbial exposure reportedly drives polyclonal innate γδ T cell expansion after birth.

TCRdb fed the reads into CATT to redo clone calling. The profile covers thousands of delta-chain clones, with 6.2% appearing a single time and about 17% taken by the ten largest. The sequence came from a child who was a newborn, infant or young child, either healthy, febrile or measles-vaccinated (not recorded which). The rearrangement uses TRDV1 and TRDJ1, with 13 bases identical to TRDD3. The sequencing input was blood. This CDR3 reads CALGDVNFPTGGYGTDKLIF. The CDR3 DNA is TGTGCTCTTGGGGACGTAAACTTTCCTACTGGGGGATACGGCACCGATAAACTCATCTTT.